This T cell receptor (beta chain) was retrieved from a study of regulatory T cells in long-lasting Graves disease. Specified time point: newly diagnosed GD, antithyroid drugs for less than 3 months. PBMCs provided the RNA from which the TCR library was made. This clonotype turned up a few times. Germline assignment: CDR1 DFQATT and CDR2 SNEGSKA (reference sequence). With V trimmed by 6 bases and J by 6 bases, 2 bases remained unmatched. This CDR3 comprises 11 residues. Library construction for TCR beta used iRepertoire HTBI primers and Arm-PCR of CDR3 regions. One entry per CDR3 protein, called by TCRdb with MiXCR from the multiplex PCR reads. The table shows 440,000 or so distinct CDR3 sequences, with roughly 15% occurring only once. A further study also used this sample, focusing on T cells in Graves' hyperthyroidism and ophthalmopathy.

The chain couples TRBV20-1 to TRBJ2-7; 10 bases agree with TRBD2. The sequenced sample was peripheral blood mononuclear cells (PBMCs), obtained at new diagnosis, from a patient treated with antithyroid drugs. This receptor was identified in a woman aged 25 to 45 with Graves disease. CDR3 protein: CSAGLAAEQYF. In nucleotides, the CDR3 is TGCAGTGCAGGACTAGCGGCCGAGCAGTACTTC.